The clone carrying this TCR beta chain was counted many times. As yet, its antigen is unknown. Stated time point: sample taken at primary tumor resection. These data are taken from a study of spatial heterogeneity in lung cancer. Background on the study: Beta-chain sequences were consistently detected more often than alpha-chain sequences. Findings of the study overall: For expanded intratumoral alpha and beta TCRs, counts tracked tumor mutation counts. Tumor T-cell coverage was an estimated 7% or so for alpha and more than 12% for beta chains.

TCRdb independently ran MiXCR on the 5' RACE reads; one entry per CDR3 protein. This repertoire shows 100,000 or so distinct CDR3 sequences, around 4.3% found once; its top ten account for around 20%. The CDR3 consists of 17 residues. Germline CDR1 and CDR2: MGHRA and YSYEKL. Deletions cut 6 bases from V and 0 bases from J, with 15 bases between. The clonotype originates from a male donor with early-stage non-small cell lung cancer. Sample: lung tumor tissue, taken at surgery. This chain links TRBV4-1 with TRBJ2-6, with D maybe TRBD2 (5 bases). Written as DNA, the CDR3 is TGCGCCAGCAGTCACGACCGGGGATACTCTGGGGCCAACGTCCTGACTTTC. It codes for CASSHDRGYSGANVLTF.